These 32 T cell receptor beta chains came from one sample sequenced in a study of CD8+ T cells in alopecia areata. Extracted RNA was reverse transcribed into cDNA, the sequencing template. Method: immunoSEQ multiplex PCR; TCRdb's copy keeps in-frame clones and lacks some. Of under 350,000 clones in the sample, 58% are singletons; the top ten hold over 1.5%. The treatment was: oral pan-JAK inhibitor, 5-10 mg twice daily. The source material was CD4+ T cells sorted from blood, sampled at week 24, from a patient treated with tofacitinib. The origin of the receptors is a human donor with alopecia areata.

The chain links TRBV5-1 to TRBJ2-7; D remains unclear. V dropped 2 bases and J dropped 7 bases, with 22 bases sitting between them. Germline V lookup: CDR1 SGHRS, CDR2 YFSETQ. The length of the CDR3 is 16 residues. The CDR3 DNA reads TGCGCCAGCAGCTTAAGGTCGACTGGGCCCAGTAGGGAGCAGTACTTC. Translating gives CASSLRSTGPSREQYF.

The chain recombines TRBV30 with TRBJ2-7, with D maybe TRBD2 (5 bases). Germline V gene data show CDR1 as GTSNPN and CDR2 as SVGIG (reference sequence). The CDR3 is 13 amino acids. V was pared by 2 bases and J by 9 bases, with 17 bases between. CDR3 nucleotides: TGTGCCTGGAGTAGGGCTGGGAGCCGAGGGCAGTACTTC. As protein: CAWSRAGSRGQYF.

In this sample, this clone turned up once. CDR3: CAWSRREHSPLHF. The CDR3 bases are TGTGCCTGGAGTCGGCGGGAGCATTCACCCCTCCACTTT. The chain links TRBV30 to TRBJ1-6; the D is unclear. Germline values: CDR1 GTSNPN, CDR2 SVGIG (reference sequence). The length of the CDR3 is 13 residues. V was shortened by 2 bases and J by 8 bases, with 10 bases between the two germline ends.

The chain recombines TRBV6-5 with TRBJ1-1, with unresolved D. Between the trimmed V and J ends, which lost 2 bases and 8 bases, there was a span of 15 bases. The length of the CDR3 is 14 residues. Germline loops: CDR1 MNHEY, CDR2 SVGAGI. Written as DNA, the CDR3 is TGTGCCAGCAGTTACGCGTGGTCGACGGGGGAAGCTTTCTTT. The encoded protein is CASSYAWSTGEAFF.

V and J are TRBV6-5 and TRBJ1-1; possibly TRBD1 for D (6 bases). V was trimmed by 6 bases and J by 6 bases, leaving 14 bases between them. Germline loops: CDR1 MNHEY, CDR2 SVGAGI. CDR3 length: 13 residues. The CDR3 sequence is CASSPNRAPEAFF. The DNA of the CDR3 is TGTGCCAGCAGCCCCAACAGGGCCCCTGAAGCTTTCTTT.

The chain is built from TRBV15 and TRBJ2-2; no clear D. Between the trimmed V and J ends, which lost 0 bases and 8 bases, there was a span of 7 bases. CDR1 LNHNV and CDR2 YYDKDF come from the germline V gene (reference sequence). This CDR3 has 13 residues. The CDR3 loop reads CATSREEWGELFF. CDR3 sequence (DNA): TGTGCCACCAGCAGAGAGGAATGGGGGGAGCTGTTTTTT.

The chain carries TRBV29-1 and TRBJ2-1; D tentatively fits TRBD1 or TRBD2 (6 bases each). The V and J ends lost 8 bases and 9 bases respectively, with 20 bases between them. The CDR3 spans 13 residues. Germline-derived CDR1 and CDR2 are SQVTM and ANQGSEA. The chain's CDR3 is CSLRTRGAGEQFF. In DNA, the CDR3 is TGCAGCCTCCGGACGAGGGGGGCGGGTGAGCAGTTCTTC.

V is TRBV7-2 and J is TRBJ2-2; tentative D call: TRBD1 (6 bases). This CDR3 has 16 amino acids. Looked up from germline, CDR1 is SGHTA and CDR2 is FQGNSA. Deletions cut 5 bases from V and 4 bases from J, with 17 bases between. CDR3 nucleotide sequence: TGTGCCAGCAGCATCGGACAGATAAGGGGCACCGGGGAGCTGTTTTTT. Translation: CASSIGQIRGTGELFF.

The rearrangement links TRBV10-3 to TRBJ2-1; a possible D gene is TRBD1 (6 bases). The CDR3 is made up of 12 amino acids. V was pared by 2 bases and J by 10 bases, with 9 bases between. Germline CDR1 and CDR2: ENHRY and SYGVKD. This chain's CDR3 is CAISEADREQFF. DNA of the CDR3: TGTGCCATCAGTGAGGCAGACAGGGAGCAGTTCTTC.

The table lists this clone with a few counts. The CDR3 DNA reads TGTGCCAGCAGCTTGGCCAAGGAGACCCAGTACTTC. Protein sequence: CASSLAKETQYF. This sequence joins TRBV5-4 and TRBJ2-5; D gene uncertain. Germline V gene data show CDR1 as SGHNT and CDR2 as YYREEE (reference sequence). V lost 0 bases and J lost 5, with 5 bases in between. This CDR3 has 12 amino acids.

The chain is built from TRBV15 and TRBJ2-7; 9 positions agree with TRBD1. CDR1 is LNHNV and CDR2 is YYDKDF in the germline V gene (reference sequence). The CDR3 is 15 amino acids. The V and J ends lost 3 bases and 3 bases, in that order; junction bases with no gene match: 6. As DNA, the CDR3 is TGTGCCACCAGCAGGTACAGGGGGCTAAGCTACGAGCAGTACTTC. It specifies CATSRYRGLSYEQYF.

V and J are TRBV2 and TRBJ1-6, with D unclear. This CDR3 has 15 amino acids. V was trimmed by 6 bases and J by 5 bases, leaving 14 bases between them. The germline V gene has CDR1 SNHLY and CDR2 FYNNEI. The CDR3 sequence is CASSPRPSNNSPLHF. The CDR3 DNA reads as TGTGCCAGCAGCCCCCGGCCGAGCAATAATTCACCCCTCCACTTT.

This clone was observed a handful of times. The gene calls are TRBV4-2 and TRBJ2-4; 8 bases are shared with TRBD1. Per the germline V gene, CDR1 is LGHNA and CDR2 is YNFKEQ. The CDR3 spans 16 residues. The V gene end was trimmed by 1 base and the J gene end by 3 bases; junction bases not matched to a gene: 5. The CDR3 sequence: CASSQVGQGSKNIQYF. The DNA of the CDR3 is TGTGCCAGCAGCCAAGTAGGACAGGGAAGCAAAAACATTCAGTACTTC.

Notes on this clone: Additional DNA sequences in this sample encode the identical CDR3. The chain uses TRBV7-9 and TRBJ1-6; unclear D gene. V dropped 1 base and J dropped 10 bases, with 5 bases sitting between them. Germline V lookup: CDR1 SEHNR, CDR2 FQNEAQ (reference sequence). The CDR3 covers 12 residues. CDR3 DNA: TGTGCCAGCAGCTTAGAGAGATCACCCCTCCACTTT. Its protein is CASSLERSPLHF.

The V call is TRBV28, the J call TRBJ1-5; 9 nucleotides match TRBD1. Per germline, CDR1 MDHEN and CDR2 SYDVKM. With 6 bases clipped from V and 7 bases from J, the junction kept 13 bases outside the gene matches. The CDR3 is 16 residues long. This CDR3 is CASSLRGTGYRQPQHF. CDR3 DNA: TGTGCCAGCAGCCTAAGGGGGACAGGGTATAGGCAGCCCCAGCATTTT.

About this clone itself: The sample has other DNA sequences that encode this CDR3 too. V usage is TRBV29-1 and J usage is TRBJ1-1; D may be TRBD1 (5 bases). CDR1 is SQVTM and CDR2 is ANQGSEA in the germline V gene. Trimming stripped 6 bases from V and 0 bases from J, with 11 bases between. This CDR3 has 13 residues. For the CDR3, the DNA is TGCAGCGTCGCGGGACTCATGAACACTGAAGCTTTCTTT. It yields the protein CSVAGLMNTEAFF. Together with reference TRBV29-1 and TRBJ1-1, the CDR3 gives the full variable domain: SAVISQKPSRDICQRGTSLTIQCQVDSQVTMMFWYRQQPGQSLTLIATANQGSEATYESGFVIDKFPISRPNLTFSTLTVSNMSPEDSSIYLCSVAGLMNTEAFFGQGTRLTVV.

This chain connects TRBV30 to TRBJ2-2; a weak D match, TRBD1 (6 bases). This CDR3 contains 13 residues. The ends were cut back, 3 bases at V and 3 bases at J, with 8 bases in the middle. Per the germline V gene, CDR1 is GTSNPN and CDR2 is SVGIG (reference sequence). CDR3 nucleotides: TGTGCCTGGAGACGGACAGACACCGGGGAGCTGTTTTTT. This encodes CAWRRTDTGELFF.

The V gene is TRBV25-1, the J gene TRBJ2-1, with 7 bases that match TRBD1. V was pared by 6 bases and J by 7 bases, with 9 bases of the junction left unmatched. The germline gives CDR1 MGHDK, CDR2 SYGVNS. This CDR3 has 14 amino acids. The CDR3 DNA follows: TGTGCCAGCAGCCGGACAGGCGGAATAAATGAGCAGTTCTTC. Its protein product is CASSRTGGINEQFF.

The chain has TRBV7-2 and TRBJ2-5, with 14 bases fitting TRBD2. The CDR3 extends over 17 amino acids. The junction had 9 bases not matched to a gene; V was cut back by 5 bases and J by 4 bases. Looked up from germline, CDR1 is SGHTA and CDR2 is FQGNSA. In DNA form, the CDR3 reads TGTGCCAGCAGCCCGACTAGCGGGGGGGCAGGTAGAGAGACCCAGTACTTC. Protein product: CASSPTSGGAGRETQYF. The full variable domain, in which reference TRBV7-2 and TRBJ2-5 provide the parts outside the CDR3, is GAGVSQSPSNKVTEKGKDVELRCDPISGHTALYWYRQSLGQGLEFLIYFQGNSAPDKSGLPSDRFSAERTGGSVSTLTIQRTQQEDSAVYLCASSPTSGGAGRETQYFGPGTRLLVL.

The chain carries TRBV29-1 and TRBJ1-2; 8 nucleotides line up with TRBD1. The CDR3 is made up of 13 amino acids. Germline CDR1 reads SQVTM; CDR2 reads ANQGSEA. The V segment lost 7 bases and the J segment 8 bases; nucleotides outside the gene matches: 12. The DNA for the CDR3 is TGCAGCGCCGCTATGACAGGGGAGGGCGGCTACACCTTC. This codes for CSAAMTGEGGYTF.

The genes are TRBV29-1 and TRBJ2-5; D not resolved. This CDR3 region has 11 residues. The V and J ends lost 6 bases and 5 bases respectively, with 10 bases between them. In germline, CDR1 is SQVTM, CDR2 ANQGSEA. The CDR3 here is CSVGSLETQYF. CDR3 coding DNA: TGCAGCGTGGGCAGCTTGGAGACCCAGTACTTC.

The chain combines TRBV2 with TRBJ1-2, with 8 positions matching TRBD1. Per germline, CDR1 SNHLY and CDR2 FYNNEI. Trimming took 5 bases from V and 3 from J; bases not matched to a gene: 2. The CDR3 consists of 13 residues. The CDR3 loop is CASSQGADYGYTF. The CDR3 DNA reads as TGTGCCAGCAGTCAGGGGGCTGACTATGGCTACACCTTC.

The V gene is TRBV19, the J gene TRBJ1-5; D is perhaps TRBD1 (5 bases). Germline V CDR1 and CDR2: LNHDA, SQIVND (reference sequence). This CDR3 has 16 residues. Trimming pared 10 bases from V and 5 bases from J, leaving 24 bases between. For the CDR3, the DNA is TGTGCCACTGCCCCCGAGACAGCGAAGCGCGATCAGCCCCAGCATTTT. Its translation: CATAPETAKRDQPQHF.

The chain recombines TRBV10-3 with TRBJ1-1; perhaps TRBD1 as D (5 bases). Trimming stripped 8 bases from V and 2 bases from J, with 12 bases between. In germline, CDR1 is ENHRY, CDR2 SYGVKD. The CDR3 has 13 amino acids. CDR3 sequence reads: CAIRGSRNTEAFF. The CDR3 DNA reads TGTGCCATCCGGGGGTCCCGTAACACTGAAGCTTTCTTT.

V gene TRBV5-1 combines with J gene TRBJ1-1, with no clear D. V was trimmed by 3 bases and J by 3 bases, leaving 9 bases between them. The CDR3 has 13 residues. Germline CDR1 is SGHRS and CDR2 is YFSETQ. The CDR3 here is CASSSATYTEAFF. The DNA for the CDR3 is TGCGCCAGCAGCTCGGCGACCTACACTGAAGCTTTCTTT. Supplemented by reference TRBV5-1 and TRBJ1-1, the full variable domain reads KAGVTQTPRYLIKTRGQQVTLSCSPISGHRSVSWYQQTPGQGLQFLFEYFSETQRNKGNFPGRFSGRQFSNSRSEMNVSTLELGDSALYLCASSSATYTEAFFGQGTRLTVV.

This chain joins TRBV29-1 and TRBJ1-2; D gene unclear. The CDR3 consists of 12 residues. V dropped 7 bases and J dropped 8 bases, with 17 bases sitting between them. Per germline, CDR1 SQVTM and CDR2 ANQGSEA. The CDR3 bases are TGCAGCGGCCACTCCCTCTCTGCGGGCTACACCTTC. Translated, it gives CSGHSLSAGYTF.

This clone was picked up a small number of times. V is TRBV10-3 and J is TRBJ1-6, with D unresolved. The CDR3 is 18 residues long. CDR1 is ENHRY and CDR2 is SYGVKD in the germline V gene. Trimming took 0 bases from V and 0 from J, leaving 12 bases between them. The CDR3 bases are TGTGCCATCAGTGAGTCTGTTCGGAGGGCCTCCTATAATTCACCCCTCCACTTT. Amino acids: CAISESVRRASYNSPLHF.

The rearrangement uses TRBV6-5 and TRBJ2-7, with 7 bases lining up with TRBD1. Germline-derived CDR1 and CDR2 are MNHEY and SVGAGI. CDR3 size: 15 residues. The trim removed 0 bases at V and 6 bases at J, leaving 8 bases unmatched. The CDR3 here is CASSYSTGTVSEQYF. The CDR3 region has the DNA TGTGCCAGCAGTTACTCAACCGGGACAGTGAGCGAGCAGTACTTC.

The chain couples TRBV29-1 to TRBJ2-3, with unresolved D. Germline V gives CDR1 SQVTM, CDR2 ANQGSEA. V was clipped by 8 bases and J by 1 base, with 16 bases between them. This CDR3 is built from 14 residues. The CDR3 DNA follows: TGCAGCTCAGGCATGGGATTAGGCACAGATACGCAGTATTTT. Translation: CSSGMGLGTDTQYF.

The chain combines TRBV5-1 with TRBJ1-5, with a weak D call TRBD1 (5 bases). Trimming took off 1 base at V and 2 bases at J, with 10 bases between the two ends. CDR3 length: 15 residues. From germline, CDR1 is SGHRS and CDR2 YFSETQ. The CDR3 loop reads CASSLYGAGNQPQHF. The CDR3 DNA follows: TGCGCCAGCAGCTTGTACGGGGCTGGCAATCAGCCCCAGCATTTT.

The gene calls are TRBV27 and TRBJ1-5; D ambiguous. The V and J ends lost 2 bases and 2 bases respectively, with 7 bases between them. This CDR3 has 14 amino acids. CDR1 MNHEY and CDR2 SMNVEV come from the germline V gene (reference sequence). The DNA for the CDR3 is TGTGCCAGCAGTTTAAAGTGGGGCAATCAGCCCCAGCATTTT. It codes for CASSLKWGNQPQHF.

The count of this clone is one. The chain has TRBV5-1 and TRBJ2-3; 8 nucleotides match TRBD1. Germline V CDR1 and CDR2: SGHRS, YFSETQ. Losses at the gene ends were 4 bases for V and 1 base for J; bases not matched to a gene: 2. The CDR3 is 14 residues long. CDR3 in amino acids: CASSQDRGTDTQYF. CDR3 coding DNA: TGCGCCAGCAGCCAGGACAGGGGCACAGATACGCAGTATTTT. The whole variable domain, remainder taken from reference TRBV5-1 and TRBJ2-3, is KAGVTQTPRYLIKTRGQQVTLSCSPISGHRSVSWYQQTPGQGLQFLFEYFSETQRNKGNFPGRFSGRQFSNSRSEMNVSTLELGDSALYLCASSQDRGTDTQYFGPGTRLTVL.